These T cell receptor beta chains were read from a single sample in a study of blood T cell repertoires in COVID-19. Assay: immunoSEQ multiplex PCR; the TCRdb copy retains only in-frame clones and omits some. Found here are about 220,000 clones, around 82% of them singletons; the top ten hold 3% to 4%. Sequencing was performed on peripheral blood. The receptor set was obtained from a woman older than 75 with acute or convalescent COVID-19. CDR3s include the opening cysteine and the closing phenylalanine or tryptophan. The D gene is left open where the match is weak. Clone size, where shown, is once, few, many, or a class for clones that have expanded.

clone_size: NA
v_call: TRBV6-2/TRBV6-3
d_call: NA
j_call: TRBJ1-1
cdr3_nt: TGTGCCAGCAGTAGAACGGGATCGAACACTGAAGCTTTCTTT
cdr3_aa: CASSRTGSNTEAFF

clone_size: NA
v_call: TRBV19
d_call: NA
j_call: TRBJ1-1
cdr3_nt: TGTGCCAGTAGCCCGACAGGGAACACTGAAGCTTTCTTT
cdr3_aa: CASSPTGNTEAFF

clone_size: NA
v_call: TRBV7-2
d_call: NA
j_call: TRBJ2-2
cdr3_nt: TGTGCCAGCAGCTTAGAACGGGGTTTCACCGGGGAGCTGTTTTTT
cdr3_aa: CASSLERGFTGELFF

clone_size: NA
v_call: TRBV5-4
d_call: TRBD1
j_call: TRBJ2-3
cdr3_nt: TGTGCCAGCAGCTTGGGGGGGACAGGGAGCACAGATACGCAGTATTTT
cdr3_aa: CASSLGGTGSTDTQYF

clone_size: NA
v_call: TRBV14
d_call: TRBD2
j_call: TRBJ2-5
cdr3_nt: TGTGCCAGCAGCCAAGGACTAGCGGGCGGAGAGACCCAGTACTTC
cdr3_aa: CASSQGLAGGETQYF

clone_size: NA
v_call: TRBV7-2
d_call: TRBD2
j_call: TRBJ2-1
cdr3_nt: TGTGCCAGCAGCTTATCAGCGGGGGTGTACAATGAGCAGTTCTTC
cdr3_aa: CASSLSAGVYNEQFF

clone_size: NA
v_call: TRBV7-8
d_call: TRBD2
j_call: TRBJ2-2
cdr3_nt: TGTGCCAGCAGCCAATGGGGGGGCACCGGGGAGCTGTTTTTT
cdr3_aa: CASSQWGGTGELFF

clone_size: few
v_call: TRBV7-9
d_call: TRBD2
j_call: TRBJ2-5
cdr3_nt: TGTGCCAGCAGCTCCCTGACTAGCGGGGGGTCGGAGACCCAGTACTTC
cdr3_aa: CASSSLTSGGSETQYF

clone_size: NA
v_call: TRBV12-3/TRBV12-4
d_call: NA
j_call: TRBJ1-2
cdr3_nt: TGTGCCAGCAGTTCCTTCGGAGAGGTCGGCTACACCTTC
cdr3_aa: CASSSFGEVGYTF

clone_size: NA
v_call: TRBV19
d_call: TRBD1
j_call: TRBJ2-7
cdr3_nt: TGTGCCAGTAGAAGAACAGGGGGCCCTTACTACGAGCAGTACTTC
cdr3_aa: CASRRTGGPYYEQYF

clone_size: NA
v_call: TRBV2
d_call: NA
j_call: TRBJ1-2
cdr3_nt: TGTGCCAGCGGGGCACAGGGACGGTATGGCTACACCTTC
cdr3_aa: CASGAQGRYGYTF

clone_size: NA
v_call: TRBV6-6
d_call: NA
j_call: TRBJ1-3
cdr3_nt: TGTGCCAGCAGTCTACCAGGGGAATCTGGAAACACCATATATTTT
cdr3_aa: CASSLPGESGNTIYF

clone_size: NA
v_call: TRBV19
d_call: NA
j_call: TRBJ1-5
cdr3_nt: TGTGCCAGTAGTAGGCCGTCACATCACAATCAGCCCCAGCATTTT
cdr3_aa: CASSRPSHHNQPQHF

clone_size: NA
v_call: TRBV2
d_call: TRBD2
j_call: TRBJ2-1
cdr3_nt: TGTGCCAGCAGTGAAAGGACTAGCGGGCGGGATGAGCAGTTCTTC
cdr3_aa: CASSERTSGRDEQFF

clone_size: NA
v_call: TRBV7-2
d_call: NA
j_call: TRBJ2-2
cdr3_nt: TGTGCCAGCAGCTTGTATACTAACGCCGGGGAGCTGTTTTTT
cdr3_aa: CASSLYTNAGELFF

clone_size: NA
v_call: TRBV12-3/TRBV12-4
d_call: NA
j_call: TRBJ1-1
cdr3_nt: TGTGCCAGCAGATTATGGCTAAGGAGGGCTTTCTTT
cdr3_aa: CASRLWLRRAFF

clone_size: once
v_call: TRBV14
d_call: TRBD1
j_call: TRBJ1-2
cdr3_nt: TGTGCCAGCAGCTCCACAGGGGGCCTCACCTTC
cdr3_aa: CASSSTGGLTF

clone_size: NA
v_call: TRBV18
d_call: NA
j_call: TRBJ1-3
cdr3_nt: TGTGCCAGCTCCCGAGAGAGGGAGCTCGGAAACACCATATATTTT
cdr3_aa: CASSRERELGNTIYF

clone_size: NA
v_call: TRBV5-1
d_call: NA
j_call: TRBJ1-1
cdr3_nt: TGCGCCAGCAGCCCAAGGGGAACTGAAGCTTTCTTT
cdr3_aa: CASSPRGTEAFF

clone_size: NA
v_call: TRBV7-2
d_call: TRBD1
j_call: TRBJ1-2
cdr3_nt: TGTGCCAGCAGCTTAGTGGGACAGGGGCGCGGCTACACCTTC
cdr3_aa: CASSLVGQGRGYTF

clone_size: NA
v_call: TRBV7-9
d_call: NA
j_call: TRBJ1-6
cdr3_nt: TGTGCCAGCAGCTTAGAAGTCGGGGAGTCACCCCTCCACTTT
cdr3_aa: CASSLEVGESPLHF

clone_size: NA
v_call: TRBV5-6
d_call: NA
j_call: TRBJ1-2
cdr3_nt: TGTGCCAGCAGCTTGAACAGGGTGGGTGGCTACACCTTC
cdr3_aa: CASSLNRVGGYTF

clone_size: NA
v_call: TRBV19
d_call: NA
j_call: TRBJ1-5
cdr3_nt: TGTGCCAGTAGTATTGCTCAGGGGAGGGGACAGCCCCAGCATTTT
cdr3_aa: CASSIAQGRGQPQHF

clone_size: once
v_call: TRBV7-3
d_call: NA
j_call: TRBJ1-6
cdr3_nt: TGTGCCAGCAGCAATGACAGGAATTCACCCCTCCACTTT
cdr3_aa: CASSNDRNSPLHF

clone_size: NA
v_call: TRBV19
d_call: NA
j_call: TRBJ2-1
cdr3_nt: TGTGCCAGCATCTCCTACAATGAGCAGTTCTTC
cdr3_aa: CASISYNEQFF

clone_size: NA
v_call: TRBV6-5
d_call: NA
j_call: TRBJ1-6
cdr3_nt: TGTGCCAGCCACGCCGAGGGCAGGCTGAATTCACCCCTCCACTTT
cdr3_aa: CASHAEGRLNSPLHF

clone_size: few
v_call: TRBV7-7
d_call: NA
j_call: TRBJ2-7
cdr3_nt: TGTGCCAGCAGCTTAACAGGTGAAGGTGAGCAGTACTTC
cdr3_aa: CASSLTGEGEQYF

clone_size: NA
v_call: TRBV19
d_call: NA
j_call: TRBJ1-1
cdr3_nt: TGTGCCAGTAGTGCACAGGGTGGTAGCACTGAAGCTTTCTTT
cdr3_aa: CASSAQGGSTEAFF

clone_size: NA
v_call: TRBV7-8
d_call: TRBD2
j_call: TRBJ2-7
cdr3_nt: TGTGCCAGCAGCTTAGTTAGCGGGGGTCCCTACGAGCAGTACTTC
cdr3_aa: CASSLVSGGPYEQYF

clone_size: NA
v_call: TRBV2
d_call: NA
j_call: TRBJ1-1
cdr3_nt: TGTGCCAGCACTCTGGACAGGAACACTGAAGCTTTCTTT
cdr3_aa: CASTLDRNTEAFF

clone_size: NA
v_call: TRBV18
d_call: TRBD1
j_call: TRBJ2-1
cdr3_nt: TGTGCCAGCTCCCTAGGGAAGGGGGCGGGCGATGAGCAGTTCTTC
cdr3_aa: CASSLGKGAGDEQFF

clone_size: once
v_call: TRBV6-5
d_call: TRBD1
j_call: TRBJ1-1
cdr3_nt: TGTGCCAGCAGTTACTCCCGACAGGGGAACACTGAAGCTTTCTTT
cdr3_aa: CASSYSRQGNTEAFF

clone_size: NA
v_call: TRBV11-2
d_call: TRBD1
j_call: TRBJ2-7
cdr3_nt: TGTGCCAGCAGCGAACCGGGACAGCAGTCCTACGAGCAGTACTTC
cdr3_aa: CASSEPGQQSYEQYF

clone_size: NA
v_call: TRBV6-5
d_call: TRBD2
j_call: TRBJ2-7
cdr3_nt: TGTGCCAGCCGGGGGGGGACAAATGGCTACGAGCAGTACTTC
cdr3_aa: CASRGGTNGYEQYF

clone_size: NA
v_call: TRBV5-6
d_call: NA
j_call: TRBJ1-5
cdr3_nt: TGTGCCAGCAGCTTGGAGAGAAATCAGCCCCAGCATTTT
cdr3_aa: CASSLERNQPQHF

clone_size: once
v_call: TRBV19
d_call: NA
j_call: TRBJ1-1
cdr3_nt: TGTGCCAGTAGTATGGGAAGGCAGGGGAGAGCTTTCTTT
cdr3_aa: CASSMGRQGRAFF

clone_size: NA
v_call: TRBV5-1
d_call: NA
j_call: TRBJ1-2
cdr3_nt: TGCGCCAGCAGCTCCGACGGGGCTAACTATGGCTACACCTTC
cdr3_aa: CASSSDGANYGYTF

clone_size: NA
v_call: TRBV19
d_call: TRBD1
j_call: TRBJ1-2
cdr3_nt: TGTGCCAGTAGTATAGGCGGCAGGGGGTCCTATGGCTACACCTTC
cdr3_aa: CASSIGGRGSYGYTF

clone_size: NA
v_call: TRBV9
d_call: NA
j_call: TRBJ2-5
cdr3_nt: TGTGCCAGCAGCCCGGGGATCGGAATCCAAGAGACCCAGTACTTC
cdr3_aa: CASSPGIGIQETQYF

clone_size: NA
v_call: TRBV28
d_call: NA
j_call: TRBJ2-1
cdr3_nt: TGTGCCAGCAGAAGACAGTACAATGAGCAGTTCTTC
cdr3_aa: CASRRQYNEQFF

clone_size: NA
v_call: TRBV6-5
d_call: TRBD1
j_call: TRBJ1-1
cdr3_nt: TGTGCCAGCAGATGGGACAGGGCGAACACTGAAGCTTTCTTT
cdr3_aa: CASRWDRANTEAFF

clone_size: NA
v_call: TRBV28
d_call: TRBD1
j_call: TRBJ1-1
cdr3_nt: TGTGCCAGCAGGGAGACAGGGACTGAAGCTTTCTTT
cdr3_aa: CASRETGTEAFF

clone_size: NA
v_call: TRBV5-4
d_call: NA
j_call: TRBJ1-1
cdr3_nt: TGTGCCAGCAGCCCGGGATGGCCGGACACTGAAGCTTTCTTT
cdr3_aa: CASSPGWPDTEAFF

clone_size: few
v_call: TRBV28
d_call: TRBD1
j_call: TRBJ1-1
cdr3_nt: TGTGCCAGCAGTACGACAGGGGCCGGCACTGAAGCTTTCTTT
cdr3_aa: CASSTTGAGTEAFF

clone_size: NA
v_call: TRBV20-1
d_call: NA
j_call: TRBJ1-1
cdr3_nt: TGCAGTGCTTCGGACGGGGCTGAAGCTTTCTTT
cdr3_aa: CSASDGAEAFF